This is a list of T cell receptor beta chains from one sample in a study of blood T cells in healthy people across ages. TCRdb fed the 5' RACE reads into MiXCR, producing one record per CDR3 protein. This sample has around 900,000 distinct CDR3 sequences; roughly 51% occur once, and the top ten carry about a fifth. The sequencing input was blood. The receptors stem from a woman in her sixties in good health. Both conserved end residues are part of each CDR3. Each record gives: clone size, J gene, V gene, D gene, CDR3 protein, CDR3 DNA. The D gene is left open where the match is weak. Size values are once, few and many counts, or a class for expanded clones, and some rows have none.

few TRBJ2-5 TRBV29-1 TRBD2 CSVGGTSGREQYF TGCAGCGTTGGCGGGACTAGCGGGAGGGAGCAGTACTTC
once TRBJ2-7 TRBV20-1 . CSARDVGVSYEQYF TGCAGTGCTAGAGATGTGGGGGTCTCCTACGAGCAGTACTTC
. TRBJ1-3 TRBV28 TRBD1 CASSFRARTGPGNTIYF TGTGCCAGCAGTTTTCGAGCTAGGACAGGGCCTGGAAACACCATATATTTT
. TRBJ2-5 TRBV4-1 TRBD2 CASSRNDGTSGWVEQYF TGCGCCAGCAGCCGGAATGACGGGACTAGCGGATGGGTGGAGCAGTACTTC
. TRBJ2-7 TRBV30 TRBD1 CAWSGDRGLREQYF TGTGCCTGGAGTGGGGACAGGGGGCTTCGCGAGCAGTACTTC
. TRBJ2-3 TRBV28 TRBD1 CASSLWATGSDTQYF TGTGCCAGCAGTTTATGGGCGACAGGGTCAGATACGCAGTATTTT
few TRBJ2-7 TRBV5-4 . CASSFPGNYEQYF TGTGCCAGCAGCTTCCCCGGGAACTACGAGCAGTACTTC
once TRBJ2-3 TRBV28 . CASRAFLRPNPGPTDTQYF TGTGCCAGTCGGGCCTTCCTTCGGCCCAACCCCGGCCCCACAGATACGCAGTATTTT
few TRBJ2-4 TRBV27 . CASSRNWGHEKNIQYF TGTGCCAGCAGTCGGAATTGGGGACACGAGAAAAACATTCAGTACTTC
. TRBJ2-5 TRBV12-3/TRBV12-4 TRBD2 CASSLASGREETQYF TGTGCCAGCAGTTTAGCTAGCGGGAGGGAAGAGACCCAGTACTTC
. TRBJ2-1 TRBV7-9 TRBD2 CASNTRGGSSYNEQFF TGTGCCAGCAACACACGGGGCGGGAGCTCCTACAATGAGCAGTTCTTC
. TRBJ1-2 TRBV25-1 TRBD1 CASSGTTGTGLLRGYTF TGTGCCAGCAGTGGCACGACCGGGACAGGGCTTTTACGTGGCTACACCTTC
. TRBJ1-2 TRBV29-1 TRBD1 CSDGTGQGYTF TGCAGCGACGGGACAGGGCAAGGCTACACCTTC
. TRBJ2-5 TRBV7-2 TRBD2 CASRTRLAVPETQYF TGTGCCAGCAGAACGAGACTAGCGGTCCCGGAGACCCAGTACTTC
. TRBJ2-5 TRBV18 . CASSPGQIETQYF TGTGCCAGCTCCCCAGGACAGATTGAGACCCAGTACTTC
. TRBJ2-7 TRBV5-1 TRBD2 CASSPLAGPSYEQYF TGCGCCAGCAGCCCACTAGCGGGGCCTTCCTACGAGCAGTACTTC
. TRBJ2-7 TRBV28 . CASKGPGFCEQYF TGTGCCAGCAAAGGGCCGGGGTTTTGCGAGCAGTACTTC
. TRBJ2-7 TRBV29-1 TRBD2 CSVGTSGPYEQYF TGCAGCGTTGGGACTAGCGGGCCCTACGAGCAGTACTTC
. TRBJ2-1 TRBV25-1 . CASSDGNEQFF TGTGCCAGCAGTGACGGCAATGAGCAGTTCTTC
. TRBJ2-7 TRBV7-3 . CASSLLAGGDSYEQYF TGTGCCAGCAGTCTTCTAGCAGGGGGGGATTCCTACGAGCAGTACTTC
. TRBJ2-3 TRBV4-2 TRBD2 CASSQERLAGVPNTDTQYF TGTGCCAGCAGCCAAGAGCGGCTAGCGGGGGTTCCAAACACAGATACGCAGTATTTT
. TRBJ2-7 TRBV20-1 TRBD1 CSATQGAGYEQYF TGCAGTGCTACTCAGGGGGCGGGGTACGAGCAGTACTTC
few TRBJ2-5 TRBV29-1 TRBD1 CSVDGTAETQYF TGCAGCGTTGACGGGACAGCGGAGACCCAGTACTTC
. TRBJ2-7 TRBV5-8 TRBD1 CASSSGQATYEQYF TGTGCCAGCAGCTCCGGACAGGCAACCTACGAGCAGTACTTC
. TRBJ1-2 TRBV6-5 TRBD1 CASSYYVGQGANYGYTF TGTGCCAGCAGTTACTATGTCGGGCAGGGGGCGAACTATGGCTACACCTTC
. TRBJ1-5 TRBV7-2 TRBD1 CASSYFEGAYQPQHF TGTGCCAGCAGCTATTTCGAGGGGGCCTATCAGCCCCAGCATTTT
. TRBJ2-7 TRBV5-1 TRBD2 CASSIWTSDSSYEQYF TGCGCCAGCAGCATCTGGACTAGCGATTCCTCCTACGAGCAGTACTTC
. TRBJ2-7 TRBV20-1 . CSARLQGYEQYF TGCAGTGCTAGACTACAGGGCTACGAGCAGTACTTC
many TRBJ2-7 TRBV29-1 TRBD2 CSVSSGRDEQYF TGCAGCGTTAGTAGCGGGAGGGACGAGCAGTACTTC
. TRBJ1-2 TRBV3-1 . CASRQTGFYYGYTF TGTGCCAGCAGACAAACGGGATTCTACTATGGCTACACCTTC
. TRBJ2-1 TRBV29-1 . CSGGHVEQFF TGCAGCGGGGGACACGTTGAGCAGTTCTTC
. TRBJ2-7 TRBV6-1 TRBD1 CTSSRHSGQGTYEQYF TGTACCAGCAGTCGCCACTCGGGACAGGGGACCTACGAGCAGTACTTC
. TRBJ2-4 TRBV27 TRBD1 CTSSRQGFENIQYF TGTACCAGCAGCCGACAGGGTTTCGAAAACATTCAGTACTTC
few TRBJ1-2 TRBV7-2 . CASSFGQGSYGYTF TGTGCCAGCAGCTTTGGGCAGGGTTCTTATGGCTACACCTTC
few TRBJ2-3 TRBV9 TRBD2 CASSVASSGSMDTQYF TGTGCCAGCAGCGTAGCCTCTAGCGGGAGTATGGATACGCAGTATTTT
. TRBJ2-5 TRBV7-6 TRBD2 CASSRPTSGREQETQYF TGTGCCAGCAGCCGTCCGACTAGCGGGAGGGAACAAGAGACCCAGTACTTC
. TRBJ2-7 TRBV12-3/TRBV12-4 TRBD2 CASTAPSSGMYEQYF TGTGCCAGCACTGCACCTTCTAGCGGGATGTACGAGCAGTACTTC
few TRBJ2-7 TRBV5-1 TRBD1 CASSIPGQDTVQYF TGCGCCAGCAGCATCCCGGGACAGGACACCGTGCAGTACTTC
few TRBJ2-4 TRBV12-3/TRBV12-4 . CASSLGRQEKGTLLAKNIQYF TGTGCCAGCAGTTTAGGACGACAGGAAAAGGGGACTCTTCTAGCCAAAAACATTCAGTACTTC
. TRBJ2-7 TRBV7-2 TRBD1 CASSLEGQGAYEQYF TGTGCCAGCAGCTTAGAGGGACAGGGGGCCTACGAGCAGTACTTC
few TRBJ2-1 TRBV5-1 . CASSLGGDNEQFF TGCGCCAGCAGCTTGGGGGGGGACAATGAGCAGTTCTTC
. TRBJ2-5 TRBV12-3/TRBV12-4 . CASSGAREETQYF TGTGCCAGCAGTGGGGCCAGGGAAGAGACCCAGTACTTC
. TRBJ2-1 TRBV7-9 . CASRLDQGRHSYNEQFF TGTGCCAGCAGGCTAGACCAAGGACGGCACTCCTACAATGAGCAGTTCTTC